This T cell receptor (beta chain) was sequenced in a study of blood T cells in healthy people across ages. Study as a whole: Template switching recovered approximately one barcoded beta molecule for every two T cells. Broader study findings: Per million T cells, TCR beta diversity dropped roughly linearly as age increased. Compared with aged donors, long-lived donors showed fewer expanded clones, suggesting selection.

By frequency in the sample, this clonotype is medium-sized. Its antigen is undetermined. A J-beta primer mix and a sample-barcoded 5' primer were used in a second PCR of roughly 7 to 12 cycles. TCRdb fed the 5' RACE reads into MiXCR, producing one record per CDR3 protein. The sample holds about 1.6 million distinct CDR3 sequences, roughly a third seen once. Collection of approximately 9.3 milliliters of peripheral blood was performed for each donor. Trimming removed 7 bases from V and 2 bases from J; junction bases left unmatched: 7. The V gene's germline CDR1 is SQVTM and CDR2 ANQGSEA. This CDR3 has 15 amino acids.

The TCR sequence derives from a woman in her 30s in good health. The V call is TRBV29-1, the J call TRBJ2-3; TRBD2 matches at 12 bases. The sample taken for sequencing was blood. Written as DNA, the CDR3 is TGCAGCGCTGGGACTAGCGGGCTTCCCACAGATACGCAGTATTTT. As protein: CSAGTSGLPTDTQYF.